This T cell receptor beta chain appears in the sequencing data of a study of PD-L1 blockade in urothelial cancer (dated by TCRdb to between 2016 and 2019). About the full investigation: All patients started therapy at some point between 2014 and 2016 and received atezolizumab 1,200 mg intravenously every 3 weeks. Under 30 patients had pretreatment blood TCR-seq, about 25 had at least one posttreatment blood collection, and about 25 had tumor TCR-seq. In the same patients, pretreatment tumors underwent whole exome sequencing and RNA sequencing in addition to TCR sequencing. Durable clinical benefit was defined as progression-free survival longer than 6 months, and TCR features were also tested against progression-free and overall survival. About 85% of the roughly 29 patients were males with bladder-origin urothelial cancer, and about 65% of the 29 reported a prior smoking history. An ECOG performance status of 0 or 1 was recorded for the patients, and 0 to 3 prior chemotherapy regimens had been received by the patients. A median of about 150,000 T cells and just over 80,000 unique TCRs was obtained from blood samples, and a median clonality of roughly 0.082 was observed. Pretreatment tumor samples and matched peripheral blood, collected serially before and after atezolizumab treatment, underwent TCR sequencing. The study, an exploratory multi-omic analysis, examined somatic, immune and clinical correlates of response to PD-L1 blockade with atezolizumab in urothelial cancer. Durable clinical benefit was achieved by nine patients but not by the remaining 20. Blood samples were analyzed at 3 weeks after treatment start (second dose) and at 6 weeks after treatment start.

V drops 3 bases and J drops 5 bases, leaving 17 bases in between. CDR1 and CDR2, per the germline V gene, are SGHRS and YFSETQ. Reading from cysteine to phenylalanine, the CDR3 counts 15 amino acids. Here the CDR3 DNA is all that survives: 45 bases in frame from base 1. Each PCR received spiked-in synthetic TCR analog templates so that absolute template abundance could be estimated from read counts. TCRbeta CDR3 regions were amplified from genomic DNA with bias-controlled V and J gene primers using the immunoSEQ assay. Sequencing of rearranged TCRbeta segments was performed at approximately 20X coverage. In the paper's pipeline: Clustering was used to correct sequencing errors, and CDR3s were annotated against IMGT to assign V, D and J genes. Downstream analyses used only productive TCRbeta rearrangements, leaving out any out-of-frame or stop-codon sequences. To compute clonality, Shannon entropy was normalized by the log of the number of unique productive sequences and then subtracted from one. Fisher's exact test with Benjamini-Hochberg correction, using a cutoff of adjusted p below 0.01, was how clones that differed between time points or between blood and tumor were identified. The immuneACCESS repertoire file appears here via TCRdb, limited to in-frame rearrangements. These files lack a portion of the clones; in checked studies, under half of the deficit traces to unresolved V genes, and the cause of the others is not known. For V, J and clone size, that table is used; D and trimming come from the DNA. Here the sample has about 84,000 clones; about 81% occur a single time. More than 8% of the sample is in the top ten clones.

Worth noting for this clone: The clone's antigen remains unknown. There are no base qualities to consult, and no much larger clone falls within one base.

The cohort included some 30 patients with locally advanced or metastatic urothelial carcinoma who were treated at Memorial Sloan Kettering on a trial protocol. Peripheral blood mononuclear cells were collected pretreatment and during treatment, with between 1 and 8 total time points per patient. The Qiagen DNeasy Blood extraction kit was used to purify genomic DNA from total PBMCs and from tumor samples. Collected pretreatment and during treatment, PBMCs were isolated and stored as previously described. Summary of the overall study and its limitations: Greater expansion of tumor-associated TCR clones in peripheral blood 3 weeks after the start of treatment was observed in patients with durable benefit (n of about 24, p = 0.022). Because the sample size was small (n of about 29) and many of the analyses were exploratory, the results are meant to be hypothesis-generating. Improved progression-free and overall survival was found to be associated with pretreatment peripheral blood TCR clonality below the median.

The chain was built from TRBV5-1 and TRBJ2-5, with the D segment identity uncertain. The clonotype originates from a man aged 65 to 79 with urothelial cancer. The sequences come from PBMCs, collected around atezolizumab (anti-PD-L1) treatment. The sequence in DNA is TGCGCCAGCAGCTCCGGGTACAACCGTGCGGAGACCCAGTACTTC. This sequence encodes CASSSGYNRAETQYF. Reference TRBV5-1 and TRBJ2-5 proteins supply the regions before and after the CDR3; the full variable domain is: KAGVTQTPRYLIKTRGQQVTLSCSPISGHRSVSWYQQTPGQGLQFLFEYFSETQRNKGNFPGRFSGRQFSNSRSEMNVSTLELGDSALYLCASSSGYNRAETQYFGPGTRLLVL.